This T cell receptor (beta chain) was documented in a study of blood T cell repertoires in COVID-19. At the level of the study: Nucleic acid was either cDNA or gDNA, and it came from T cells, B-cell-depleted T cells, or PBMCs.

Only in-frame clones appear in the TCRdb table, and some are missing; sequencing was by immunoSEQ multiplex PCR. The sample consists of 95,000 to 150,000 clones, around 86% of them appearing once. This CDR3 contains 16 residues. V lost 0 bases, J lost 0 bases, and 9 bases lay in between. Germline lookup yields CDR1 SEHNR and CDR2 FQNEAQ (reference sequence). This sequence joins TRBV7-9 and TRBJ2-1; D not resolved. This clonotype was sampled from a man aged 35-49 years with acute or convalescent COVID-19. Sequenced input: peripheral blood. The CDR3, as DNA: TGTGCCAGCAGCTTAGCTACAGTGAGCTCCTACAATGAGCAGTTCTTC. Its protein is CASSLATVSSYNEQFF.